The present entry profiles one T cell receptor beta chain with its context. No cognate antigen has been identified for it. Base qualities are not at hand, and no much larger clone is one base apart. For sequencing of the TCRbeta CDR3 region, genomic DNA was extracted from the sorted cells. The immunoSEQ Assay was used to sequence the TCRbeta CDR3 regions. Imported from immuneACCESS, the table was reduced by TCRdb to in-frame sequences with V and J called. These copies leave out some clones; in studies compared against another copy, an unresolved V gene accounts for under half, and the cause of the remainder is not known. In this sample the table shows approximately 40,000 clones, more than 75% of which occur a single time. The ten largest clones represent under 15% of the sample. Its CDR3 holds 14 amino acids, cysteine through phenylalanine. Only the CDR3 DNA is retained, 42 bases long and in frame from the first base. The germline V gene (reference sequence) provides CDR1 SGHNT and CDR2 YYREEE. V sheds 4 bases and J sheds 2 bases, leaving 13 bases between their ends.

The sample is drawn from a study of OX40 agonist ivuxolimab in advanced cancers. About the investigation overall: Ivuxolimab was a fully human IgG2 agonistic monoclonal antibody targeting the costimulatory receptor OX40 (CD134). Intravenous ivuxolimab was administered to patients every 2 weeks at six dose levels: 0.01, 0.1, 0.3, 1.5, 3 and 10 mg/kg. Of the roughly 51 patients in dose escalation, about 20 had hepatocellular carcinoma, about 15 had melanoma, 9 had renal cell carcinoma and 9 had head and neck cancer. In the dose-escalation cohort, over 65% of patients were male, and the mean age was roughly 60 years, with a range of 23 to 79. Patients were allowed to have had prior anti-PD-1, anti-PD-L1 or anti-CTLA-4 therapy, and approximately 40% of the dose-escalation patients had previously received checkpoint inhibitors. Three dose-escalation patients achieved partial responses, one with hepatocellular carcinoma and two with cutaneous melanoma. The purpose of peripheral TCRbeta sequencing was to test whether ivuxolimab changed TCR sequence diversity and led to clonal T-cell expansion. The paper covers the monotherapy dose-escalation part of the phase I ivuxolimab trial, which included N of about 50 patients. General findings and caveats noted by the study authors: After ivuxolimab, more expanded clones were found on average in CD8+ T cells than in CD4+ T cells. Low levels of normalized T-cell clonal expansion were also seen in some nonresponding patients. Partial responders in the 0.1-3.0 mg/kg groups had among the lowest normalized peripheral clonal expansion, especially among CD8+ T cells. Clonal expansion of both CD4+ and CD8+ blood T cells was observed from baseline to week 6 at doses 0.1 to 3.0 mg/kg. Which antigens the clonally expanded peripheral T cells were specific for was not determined.

The trial excluded patients who had a history of autoimmune disease or who were on systemic immunosuppression. Peripheral blood for TCR sequencing was drawn from every dose cohort at baseline, at cycle 4 day 1 and at cycle 7 day 1. The samples were taken from a phase I, first-in-human, multicenter, open-label dose-escalation trial of ivuxolimab. Adults with locally advanced or metastatic head and neck squamous cell, hepatocellular, melanoma or renal cell carcinoma were enrolled in the trial. Before TCR sequencing, CD4+ and CD8+ T cells were separately sorted from peripheral blood. Recombination linked TRBV5-4 to TRBJ2-7, with a tentative D gene TRBD1 over 6 matching bases. The clonotype comes from an adult with an advanced solid tumor such as melanoma, head and neck, liver or kidney cancer. Here the sequenced sample was CD4+ or CD8+ T cells sorted from blood, taken in a trial of the OX40 agonist ivuxolimab. The CDR3 is CASSPYAGAYEQYF. The nucleotide sequence is TGTGCCAGCAGCCCGTACGCAGGGGCCTACGAGCAGTACTTC.